This is a list of T cell receptor beta chains from one sample in a study of T cells in Graves' hyperthyroidism and ophthalmopathy. TCRdb processed the multiplex PCR reads anew with MiXCR; each CDR3 protein has one entry. The sample lists fewer than 300,000 distinct CDR3 sequences, over 12% occurring once. Material for sequencing was blood. These receptors were taken from a woman in her forties or fifties with Graves' hyperthyroidism that later progressed to Graves' ophthalmopathy. The CDR3 runs from the conserved cysteine through the conserved F or W. The D gene is left open where the match is weak. Some rows mark clone size as missing; the rest say once, few, many or name a class of expanded clone.

CDR3 DNA	CDR3 protein	V gene	J gene	clone size	D gene
TGTGCCAGCAGTTTAGCCCCATACGAGCAGTACTTC	CASSLAPYEQYF	TRBV28	TRBJ2-7	many	NA
TGTGCCAGCAGCCTCCGGGAGGGCAACTACGAGCAGTACTTC	CASSLREGNYEQYF	TRBV7-3	TRBJ2-7	few	TRBD2
TGTGCCAGCAGTTTCGACAGGGGGGATGGCTACACCTTC	CASSFDRGDGYTF	TRBV6-9	TRBJ1-2	NA	TRBD1
TGTGCCAGCAGTTTATGGTGGGAAACAGGGAAAGGGGCGAACACTGAAGCTTTCTTT	CASSLWWETGKGANTEAFF	TRBV12-3/TRBV12-4	TRBJ1-1	many	NA
TGTGCCAGCAGCTTAGCGCTGGTGTTGATGAACACTGAAGCTTTCTTT	CASSLALVLMNTEAFF	TRBV7-2	TRBJ1-1	many	NA
TGTGCCAGCAGTACGACAGGGTTGGATGGCTACACCTTC	CASSTTGLDGYTF	TRBV2	TRBJ1-2	many	TRBD1
TGTGCCAGCAGCCCTACTTTCGACAGGGGACTCTACGAGCAGTACTTC	CASSPTFDRGLYEQYF	TRBV13	TRBJ2-7	many	TRBD1
TGTGCCACCAGCAGAGAATTAGGAAACACCGGGGAGCTGTTTTTT	CATSRELGNTGELFF	TRBV15	TRBJ2-2	many	NA
TGTGCCAGCAGCCAAGGTACCCCGACTAGCGGAATTTCCTACGAGCAGTACTTC	CASSQGTPTSGISYEQYF	TRBV3-1	TRBJ2-7	many	TRBD2
TGTGCCAGCACCCGTTTTGCGGGAAGCCGCACAGATACGCAGTATTTT	CASTRFAGSRTDTQYF	TRBV3-1	TRBJ2-3	many	NA
TGTGCCAGCAGCCTAGGGACTAGCGGGAGATACGGTCAGTACTTC	CASSLGTSGRYGQYF	TRBV27	TRBJ2-7	many	TRBD2
TGTGCCAGCAGTTTTCATGGGGGAGGCCCAGATACGCAGTATTTT	CASSFHGGGPDTQYF	TRBV12-3/TRBV12-4	TRBJ2-3	many	NA
TGTGCCAGCAGCTTGCAAATTGCAGGGACCACTGAAGCTTTCTTT	CASSLQIAGTTEAFF	TRBV5-5	TRBJ1-1	NA	NA
TGTGCCAGCGGGAGTAGTAAGGACAGGGGGCCGGCGGGGTGGATCAATGAGCAGTTCTTC	CASGSSKDRGPAGWINEQFF	TRBV28	TRBJ2-1	few	TRBD1
TGTGCCAGCTCACGGACTAGCAGGAGTCCATCTAACACCGGGGAGCTGTTTTTT	CASSRTSRSPSNTGELFF	TRBV18	TRBJ2-2	NA	TRBD2
TGCAGTGCTACACGGATTCTTCCAGAGACCCAGTACTTC	CSATRILPETQYF	TRBV20-1	TRBJ2-5	many	NA
TGTGCCAGCAGCTTCCCGACTAGCGCCAATGAGCAGTTCTTC	CASSFPTSANEQFF	TRBV11-2	TRBJ2-1	many	TRBD2
TGTGCCAGCAGTTTAGGACAGTCCGATTCACCCCTCCACTTT	CASSLGQSDSPLHF	TRBV2	TRBJ1-6	many	NA
TGCAGTGCTAGAGATTTCACAGGAAATCAGCCCCAGCATTTT	CSARDFTGNQPQHF	TRBV20-1	TRBJ1-5	few	NA
TGCAGTGCTAGGGCGCCTACGAGGGGATACGAGCAGTACTTC	CSARAPTRGYEQYF	TRBV20-1	TRBJ2-7	many	NA
TGTGCCAGCAGTTTTGGAGGGGTCCACCCGAGAGGCTACACCTTC	CASSFGGVHPRGYTF	TRBV27	TRBJ1-2	many	NA
TGCGCCAGCAGTGAGTCGGCTCTAGGGAAGAGTGAAGCTTTCTTT	CASSESALGKSEAFF	TRBV10-1	TRBJ1-1	NA	NA
TGCAGCGTAGGACAAGGGATGGGTTCACCCCTCCACTTT	CSVGQGMGSPLHF	TRBV29-1	TRBJ1-6	few	NA